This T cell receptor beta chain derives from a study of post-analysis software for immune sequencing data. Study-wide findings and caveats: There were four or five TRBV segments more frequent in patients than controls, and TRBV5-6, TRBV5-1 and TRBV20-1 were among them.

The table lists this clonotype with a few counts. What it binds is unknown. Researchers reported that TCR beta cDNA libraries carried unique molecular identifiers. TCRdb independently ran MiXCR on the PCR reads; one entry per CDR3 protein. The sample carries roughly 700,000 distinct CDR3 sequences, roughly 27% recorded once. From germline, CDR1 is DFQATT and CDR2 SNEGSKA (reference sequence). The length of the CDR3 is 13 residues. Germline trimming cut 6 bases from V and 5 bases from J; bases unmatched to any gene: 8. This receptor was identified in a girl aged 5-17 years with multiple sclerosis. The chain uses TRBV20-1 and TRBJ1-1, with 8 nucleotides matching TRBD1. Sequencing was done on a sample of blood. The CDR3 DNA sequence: TGCAGTGCCTGCCCGGACAGGGAAACTGAAGCTTTCTTT. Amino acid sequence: CSACPDRETEAFF.